What follows is one T cell receptor beta chain and its context. Its antigen is undetermined. Trimming removed 2 bases at V and 10 bases at J, with 16 bases between. CDR3 size: 14 residues. Germline V CDR1 and CDR2: MNHEY, SVGAGI. This entry is derived from a study of T-cell memory formation after mild COVID-19. Turning to the study itself: TCR clusters were largely donor specific. Points from the study as a whole: Some clones that responded turned up in pre-infection memory, which suggests that cross-reactive memory joined in.

TCRdb re-called the 5' RACE reads with MiXCR, one entry per CDR3 protein. The sample consists of some 49,000 distinct CDR3 sequences, 27% of them appearing once. The sample taken for sequencing was PBMCs or a T cell subset sorted from them (not recorded which). This sequence was found in a man aged 18 to 30 who had mild COVID-19 (a few samples of this study predate the infection). Cell type and time point are not known. The chain employs TRBV6-5 and TRBJ2-3, with TRBD2 as a possible D gene (7 bases). The CDR3 spells CASSYRGGHGPQYF. For the CDR3, the DNA is TGTGCCAGCAGTTACCGCGGGGGCCACGGACCGCAGTATTTT.